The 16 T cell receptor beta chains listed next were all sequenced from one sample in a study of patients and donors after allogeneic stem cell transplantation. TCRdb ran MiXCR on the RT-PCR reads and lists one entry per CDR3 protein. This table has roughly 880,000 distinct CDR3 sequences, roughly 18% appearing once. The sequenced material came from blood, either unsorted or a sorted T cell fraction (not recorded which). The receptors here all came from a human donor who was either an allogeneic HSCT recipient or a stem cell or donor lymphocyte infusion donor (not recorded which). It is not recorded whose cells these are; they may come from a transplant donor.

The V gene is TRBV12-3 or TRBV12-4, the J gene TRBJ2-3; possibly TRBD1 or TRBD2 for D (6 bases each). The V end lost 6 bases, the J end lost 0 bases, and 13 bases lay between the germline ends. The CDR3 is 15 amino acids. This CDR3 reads CASSARGASTDTQYF. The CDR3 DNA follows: TGTGCCAGCAGCGCGAGGGGGGCCAGCACAGATACGCAGTATTTT.

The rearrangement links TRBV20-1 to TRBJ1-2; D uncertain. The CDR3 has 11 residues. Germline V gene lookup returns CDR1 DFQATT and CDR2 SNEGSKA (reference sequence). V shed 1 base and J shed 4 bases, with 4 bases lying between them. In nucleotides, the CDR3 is TGCAGTGCTAGAGGGGTCTATGGCTACACCTTC. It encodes CSARGVYGYTF.

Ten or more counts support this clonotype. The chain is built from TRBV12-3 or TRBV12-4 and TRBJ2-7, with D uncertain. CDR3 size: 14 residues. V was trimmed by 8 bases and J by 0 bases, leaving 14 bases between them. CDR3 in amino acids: CASRWGRSSYEQYF. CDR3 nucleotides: TGTGCCAGCCGGTGGGGAAGGAGCTCCTACGAGCAGTACTTC.

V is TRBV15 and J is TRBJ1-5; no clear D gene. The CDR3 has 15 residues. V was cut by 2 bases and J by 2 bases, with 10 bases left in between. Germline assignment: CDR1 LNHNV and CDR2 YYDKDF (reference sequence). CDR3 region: CATSRINVGNQPQHF. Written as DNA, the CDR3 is TGTGCCACCAGCAGAATTAATGTGGGCAATCAGCCCCAGCATTTT.

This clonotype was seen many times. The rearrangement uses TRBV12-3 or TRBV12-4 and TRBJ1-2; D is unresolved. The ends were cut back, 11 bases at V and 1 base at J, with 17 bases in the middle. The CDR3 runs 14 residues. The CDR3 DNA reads TGTGCCGGAATGACTGTACCATATAACTATGGCTACACCTTC. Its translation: CAGMTVPYNYGYTF.

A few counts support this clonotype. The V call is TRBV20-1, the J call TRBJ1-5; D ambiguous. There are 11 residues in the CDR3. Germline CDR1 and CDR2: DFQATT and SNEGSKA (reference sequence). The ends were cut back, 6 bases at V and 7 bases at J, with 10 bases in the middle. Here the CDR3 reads CSASEGQPQHF. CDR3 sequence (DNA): TGCAGTGCCAGCGAGGGACAGCCCCAGCATTTT.

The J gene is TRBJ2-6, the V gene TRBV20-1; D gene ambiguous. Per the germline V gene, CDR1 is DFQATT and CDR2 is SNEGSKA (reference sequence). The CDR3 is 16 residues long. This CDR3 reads CSASGRATSGANVLTF. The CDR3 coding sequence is TGCAGCGCCAGTGGCAGAGCTACCTCTGGGGCCAACGTCCTGACTTTC.

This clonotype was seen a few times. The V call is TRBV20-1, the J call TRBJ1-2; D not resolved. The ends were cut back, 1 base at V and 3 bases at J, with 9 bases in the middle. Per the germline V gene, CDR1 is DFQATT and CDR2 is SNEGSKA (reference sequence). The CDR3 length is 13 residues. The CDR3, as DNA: TGCAGTGCTAGAGGGGCTCGGTACTATGGCTACACCTTC. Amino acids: CSARGARYYGYTF.

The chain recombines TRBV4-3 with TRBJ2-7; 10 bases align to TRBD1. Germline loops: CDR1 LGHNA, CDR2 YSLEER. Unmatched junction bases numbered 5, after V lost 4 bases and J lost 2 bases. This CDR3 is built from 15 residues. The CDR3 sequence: CASSRGTGDPYEQYF. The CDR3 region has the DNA TGCGCCAGCAGCCGAGGGACAGGGGATCCCTACGAGCAGTACTTC.

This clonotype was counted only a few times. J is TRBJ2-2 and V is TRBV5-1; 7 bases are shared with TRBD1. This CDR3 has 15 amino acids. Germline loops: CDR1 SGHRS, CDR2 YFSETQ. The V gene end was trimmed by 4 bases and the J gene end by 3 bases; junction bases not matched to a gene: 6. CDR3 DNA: TGCGCCAGCAGCCTAGGGGGCGAAGACACCGGGGAGCTGTTTTTT. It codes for CASSLGGEDTGELFF.

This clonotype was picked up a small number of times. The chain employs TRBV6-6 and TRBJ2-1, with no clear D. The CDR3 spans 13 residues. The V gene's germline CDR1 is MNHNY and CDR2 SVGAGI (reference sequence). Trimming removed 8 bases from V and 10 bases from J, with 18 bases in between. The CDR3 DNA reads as TGTGCCAGCGGGCTGCAACCCTTGTGGGAGCAGTTCTTC. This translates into CASGLQPLWEQFF.

The CDR3 loop reads CASRPSGQDYEQYF. CDR3 DNA: TGTGCCAGCAGGCCTTCAGGACAGGACTACGAGCAGTACTTC. V gene TRBV12-3 or TRBV12-4 combines with J gene TRBJ2-7, with 7 bases identical to TRBD1. The CDR3 has 14 residues. The trim removed 6 bases at V and 3 bases at J, leaving 8 bases unmatched.

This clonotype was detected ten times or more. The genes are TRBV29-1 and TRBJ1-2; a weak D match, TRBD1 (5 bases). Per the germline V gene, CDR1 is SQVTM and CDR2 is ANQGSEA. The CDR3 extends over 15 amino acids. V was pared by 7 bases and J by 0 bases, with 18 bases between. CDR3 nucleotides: TGCAGCGCTCGCTTGCAAATGACAGCTAACTATGGCTACACCTTC. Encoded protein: CSARLQMTANYGYTF.

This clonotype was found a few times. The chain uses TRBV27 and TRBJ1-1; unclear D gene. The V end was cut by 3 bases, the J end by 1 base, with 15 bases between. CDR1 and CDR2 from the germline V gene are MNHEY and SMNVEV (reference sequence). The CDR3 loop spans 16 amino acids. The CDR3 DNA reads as TGTGCCAGCAGTTTGGTCGTCGAGCCCGGGAACACTGAAGCTTTCTTT. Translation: CASSLVVEPGNTEAFF.

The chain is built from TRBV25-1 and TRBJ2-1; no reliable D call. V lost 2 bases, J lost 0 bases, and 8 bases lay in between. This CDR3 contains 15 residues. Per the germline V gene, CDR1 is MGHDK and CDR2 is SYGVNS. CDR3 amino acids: CASSERPSSYNEQFF. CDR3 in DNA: TGTGCCAGCAGTGAACGGCCGTCCTCCTACAATGAGCAGTTCTTC.

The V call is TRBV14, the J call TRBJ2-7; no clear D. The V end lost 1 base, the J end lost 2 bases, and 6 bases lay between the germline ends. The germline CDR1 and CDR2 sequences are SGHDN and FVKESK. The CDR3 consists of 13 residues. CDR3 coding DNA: TGTGCCAGCAGCCAAGCCTCAACCTACGAGCAGTACTTC. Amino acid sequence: CASSQASTYEQYF.